These T cell receptor beta chains were read from a single sample in a study of T cells in tumors after PD-1 blockade. This table comes from immunoSEQ multiplex PCR, and its TCRdb copy is limited to in-frame clones, with some not included. The repertoire has about 12,000 clones, about 69% of them found once; the top ten carry under 30%. The sequencing here drew on tumor tissue, taken before anti-PD-1 treatment. The receptors were sampled from a human donor with cutaneous squamous cell carcinoma. Both conserved end residues are part of each CDR3. A D gene is named only where the DNA matches it firmly. The size entry is marked missing in some rows and otherwise reads once, few, many or a size class.

.	.	TRBV18	20	TRBJ1-6	TGTGCCAGCTCCCTAAGAGGGGAAACCGGCAGGAGCTCCTATAATTCACCCCTCCACTTT	CASSLRGETGRSSYNSPLHF
few	.	TRBV7-8	13	TRBJ1-1	TGTGCCAGCAGCTTAGACAGGAACACTGAAGCTTTCTTT	CASSLDRNTEAFF
.	.	TRBV28	16	TRBJ2-4	TGTGCCAGCAGTTTAGTGGGACACCAAGCCAAAAACATTCAGTACTTC	CASSLVGHQAKNIQYF
.	TRBD2	TRBV7-2	15	TRBJ2-7	TGTGCCAGCAGCTTAGCGGCGGCGGGAGGATTCGAGCAGTACTTC	CASSLAAAGGFEQYF
.	TRBD1	TRBV7-9	15	TRBJ1-1	TGTGCCAGCAGCTTAGGGACAGGGGTAAACACTGAAGCTTTCTTT	CASSLGTGVNTEAFF
.	TRBD1	TRBV5-6	15	TRBJ1-1	TGTGCCAGCAGCCATTCGGGACAGGGGTGGACTGAAGCTTTCTTT	CASSHSGQGWTEAFF
.	.	TRBV6-4	15	TRBJ2-1	TGTGCCAGCAGTGACCCGGGACAAGGGGCGAGTGAGCAGTTCTTC	CASSDPGQGASEQFF
.	TRBD1	TRBV19	17	TRBJ1-1	TGTGCCAGTAGTATTGGGACAGGGGGCGAGATGAACACTGAAGCTTTCTTT	CASSIGTGGEMNTEAFF
medium-sized	.	TRBV5-4	18	TRBJ1-5	TGTGCCAGCAAAGGGCGGCGGCCGCCGCGGTATAGCAATCAGCCCCAGCATTTT	CASKGRRPPRYSNQPQHF
.	TRBD1	TRBV7-2	14	TRBJ1-2	TGTGCCAGCAGCTTTAACCAGGGGGCGGGTGGCTACACCTTC	CASSFNQGAGGYTF
.	.	TRBV3-1/TRBV3-2	12	TRBJ2-3	TGTGCCAGCAGCCATTTCACAGATACGCAGTATTTT	CASSHFTDTQYF
.	.	TRBV7-8	11	TRBJ2-7	TGTGCCAGCAGCGTTAGTAGCGAGCAGTACTTC	CASSVSSEQYF
.	.	TRBV19	14	TRBJ2-7	TGTGCCAGTAGTCATCGGGGAGCGTCCTACGAGCAGTACTTC	CASSHRGASYEQYF
.	.	TRBV9	14	TRBJ1-1	TGTGCCAGCAGCGTAGTTAAAGGGTTAACTGAAGCTTTCTTT	CASSVVKGLTEAFF
.	.	TRBV28	18	TRBJ2-5	TGTGCCAGCAGGGGGAACGTCGACACAGGAAGTCGGCAAGAGACCCAGTACTTC	CASRGNVDTGSRQETQYF
.	TRBD1	TRBV19	15	TRBJ1-1	TGTGCCAGTAGTCTGGGACAGGGTTTTAGGACTGAAGCTTTCTTT	CASSLGQGFRTEAFF
.	TRBD1	TRBV7-2	15	TRBJ2-1	TGTGCCAGCAGCTTTTCCGGACAGGGGTACAATGAGCAGTTCTTC	CASSFSGQGYNEQFF
.	.	TRBV7-2	12	TRBJ1-1	TGTGCCAGCAGCTTAATATTAACTGAAGCTTTCTTT	CASSLILTEAFF
.	.	TRBV13	13	TRBJ1-1	TGTGCCAGCAGAACCCGGGAGGGGGATGAAGCTTTCTTT	CASRTREGDEAFF
few	.	TRBV7-9	14	TRBJ1-1	TGTGCCAGCAGCCGAACTTCGGTTGGCACTGAAGCTTTCTTT	CASSRTSVGTEAFF
.	.	TRBV6-2/TRBV6-3	12	TRBJ2-7	TGTGCCAGCAGTTACCTCTCGAACGAGCAGTACTTC	CASSYLSNEQYF
.	.	TRBV7-8	14	TRBJ2-7	TGTGCCAGCAGCTTAAGGGGCGCCACCTACGAGCAGTACTTC	CASSLRGATYEQYF